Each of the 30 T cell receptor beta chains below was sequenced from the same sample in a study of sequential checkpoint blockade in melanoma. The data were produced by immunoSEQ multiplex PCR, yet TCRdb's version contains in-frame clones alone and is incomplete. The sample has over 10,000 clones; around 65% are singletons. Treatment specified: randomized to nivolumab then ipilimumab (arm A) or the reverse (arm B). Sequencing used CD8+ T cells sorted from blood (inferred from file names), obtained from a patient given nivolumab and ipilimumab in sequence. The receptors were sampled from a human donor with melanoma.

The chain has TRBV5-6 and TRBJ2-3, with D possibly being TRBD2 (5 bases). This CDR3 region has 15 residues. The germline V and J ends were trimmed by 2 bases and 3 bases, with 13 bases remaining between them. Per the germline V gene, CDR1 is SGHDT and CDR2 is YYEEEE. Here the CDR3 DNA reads TGTGCCAGCAGCTTCGGTGGAGGTGGTACAGATACGCAGTATTTT. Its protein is CASSFGGGGTDTQYF. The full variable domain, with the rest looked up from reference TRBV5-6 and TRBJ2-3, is DAGVTQSPTHLIKTRGQQVTLRCSPKSGHDTVSWYQQALGQGPQFIFQYYEEEERQRGNFPDRFSGHQFPNYSSELNVNALLLGDSALYLCASSFGGGGTDTQYFGPGTRLTVL.

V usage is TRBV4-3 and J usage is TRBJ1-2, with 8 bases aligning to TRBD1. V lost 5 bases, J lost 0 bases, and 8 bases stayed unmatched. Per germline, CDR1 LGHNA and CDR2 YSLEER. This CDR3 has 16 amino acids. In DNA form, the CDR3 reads TGCGCCAGCAGCACCCCCAGGGGGCCGGCTAACTATGGCTACACCTTC. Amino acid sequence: CASSTPRGPANYGYTF.

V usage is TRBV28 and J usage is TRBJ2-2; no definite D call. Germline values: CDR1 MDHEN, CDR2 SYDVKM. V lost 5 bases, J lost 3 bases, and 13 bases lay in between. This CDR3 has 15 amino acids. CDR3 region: CASSTRESHTGELFF. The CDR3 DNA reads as TGTGCCAGCAGTACCCGCGAATCCCACACCGGGGAGCTGTTTTTT.

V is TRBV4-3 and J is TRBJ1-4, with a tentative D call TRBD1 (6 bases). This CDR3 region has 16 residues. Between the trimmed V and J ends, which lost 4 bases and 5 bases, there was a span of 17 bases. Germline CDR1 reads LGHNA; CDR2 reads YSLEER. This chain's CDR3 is CASSPHRVRRNEKLFF. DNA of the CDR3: TGCGCCAGCAGCCCTCACAGGGTTCGGAGAAATGAAAAACTGTTTTTT.

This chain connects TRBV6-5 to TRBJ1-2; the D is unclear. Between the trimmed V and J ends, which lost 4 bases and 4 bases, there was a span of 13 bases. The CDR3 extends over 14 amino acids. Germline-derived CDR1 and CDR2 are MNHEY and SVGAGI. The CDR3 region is CASSLTTLSYGYTF. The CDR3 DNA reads TGTGCCAGCAGTTTGACAACGCTTTCCTATGGCTACACCTTC.

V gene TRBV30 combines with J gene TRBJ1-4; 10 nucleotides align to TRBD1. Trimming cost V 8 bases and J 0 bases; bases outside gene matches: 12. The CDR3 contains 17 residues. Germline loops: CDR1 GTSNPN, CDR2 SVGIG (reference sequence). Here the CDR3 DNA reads TGTGCCGGAACGCGCGACAGGGGGCTTACAACTAATGAAAAACTGTTTTTT. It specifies CAGTRDRGLTTNEKLFF. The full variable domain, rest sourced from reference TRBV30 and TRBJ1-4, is SQTIHQWPATLVQPVGSPLSLECTVEGTSNPNLYWYRQAAGRGLQLLFYSVGIGQISSEVPQNLSASRPQDRQFILSSKKLLLSDSGFYLCAGTRDRGLTTNEKLFFGSGTQLSVL.

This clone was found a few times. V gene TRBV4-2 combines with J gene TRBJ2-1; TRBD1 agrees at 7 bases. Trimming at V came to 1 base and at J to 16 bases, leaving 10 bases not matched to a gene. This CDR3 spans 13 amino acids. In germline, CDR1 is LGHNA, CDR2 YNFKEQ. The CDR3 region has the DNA TGTGCCAGCAGCCAAGGGGACAGTCCTACGCCCTTCTTC. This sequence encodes CASSQGDSPTPFF.

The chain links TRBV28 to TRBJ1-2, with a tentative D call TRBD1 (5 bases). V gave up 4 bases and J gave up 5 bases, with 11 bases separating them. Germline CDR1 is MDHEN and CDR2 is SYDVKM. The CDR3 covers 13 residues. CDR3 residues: CASSSTALYGYTF. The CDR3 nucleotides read TGTGCCAGCAGTTCGACAGCCCTTTATGGCTACACCTTC.

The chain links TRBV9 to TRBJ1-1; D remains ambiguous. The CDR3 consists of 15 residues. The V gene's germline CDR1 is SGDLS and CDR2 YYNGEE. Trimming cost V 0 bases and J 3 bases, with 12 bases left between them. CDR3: CASSVVGLADTEAFF. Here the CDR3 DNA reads TGTGCCAGCAGCGTAGTAGGGTTAGCGGACACTGAAGCTTTCTTT.

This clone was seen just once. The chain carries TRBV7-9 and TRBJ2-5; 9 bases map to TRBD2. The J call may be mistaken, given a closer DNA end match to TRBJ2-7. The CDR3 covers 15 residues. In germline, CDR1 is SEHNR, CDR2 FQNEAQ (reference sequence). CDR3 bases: TGTGCCAGCAGCGCGGGAGGGGGGCCCTCCTACGAGCAGTACTTC. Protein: CASSAGGGPSYEQYF.

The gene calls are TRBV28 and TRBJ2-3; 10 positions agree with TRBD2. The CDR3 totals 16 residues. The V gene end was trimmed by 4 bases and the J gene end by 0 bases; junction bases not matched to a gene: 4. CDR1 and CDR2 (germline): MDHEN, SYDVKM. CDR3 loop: CASSSPTSGSTDTQYF. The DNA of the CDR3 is TGTGCCAGCAGTTCCCCGACTAGCGGGAGCACAGATACGCAGTATTTT.

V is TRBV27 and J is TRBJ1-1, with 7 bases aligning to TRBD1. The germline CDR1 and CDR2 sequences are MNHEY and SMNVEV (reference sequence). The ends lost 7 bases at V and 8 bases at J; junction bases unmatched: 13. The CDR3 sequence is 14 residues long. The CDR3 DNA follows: TGTGCCAGCATTAGCAACCTCGACAGGGACGAAGCTTTCTTT. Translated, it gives CASISNLDRDEAFF.

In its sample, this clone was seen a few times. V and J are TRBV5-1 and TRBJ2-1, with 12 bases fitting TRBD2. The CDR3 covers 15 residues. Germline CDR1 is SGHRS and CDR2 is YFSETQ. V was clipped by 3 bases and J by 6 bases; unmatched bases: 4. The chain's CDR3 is CASSWTSGNPNEQFF. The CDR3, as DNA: TGCGCCAGCAGCTGGACTAGCGGGAACCCCAATGAGCAGTTCTTC.

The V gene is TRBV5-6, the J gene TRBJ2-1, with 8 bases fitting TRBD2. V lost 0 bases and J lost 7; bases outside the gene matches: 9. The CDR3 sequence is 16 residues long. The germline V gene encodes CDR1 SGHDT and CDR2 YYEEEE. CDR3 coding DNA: TGTGCCAGCAGCTTGGCGGTGCGGGGGGTATGGAATGAGCAGTTCTTC. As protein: CASSLAVRGVWNEQFF.

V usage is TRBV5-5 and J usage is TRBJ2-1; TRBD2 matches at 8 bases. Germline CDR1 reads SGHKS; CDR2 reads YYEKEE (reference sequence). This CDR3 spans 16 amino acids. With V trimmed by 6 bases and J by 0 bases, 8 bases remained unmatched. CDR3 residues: CASKTSVLLSYNEQFF. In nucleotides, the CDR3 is TGTGCCAGCAAGACTAGCGTGTTACTCTCCTACAATGAGCAGTTCTTC.

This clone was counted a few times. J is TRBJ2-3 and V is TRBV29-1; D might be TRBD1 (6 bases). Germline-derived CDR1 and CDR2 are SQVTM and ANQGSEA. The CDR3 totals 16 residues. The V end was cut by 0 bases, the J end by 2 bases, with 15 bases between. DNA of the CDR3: TGCAGCGTTGAAGACGGTACCGGGACACTCACAGATACGCAGTATTTT. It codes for CSVEDGTGTLTDTQYF.

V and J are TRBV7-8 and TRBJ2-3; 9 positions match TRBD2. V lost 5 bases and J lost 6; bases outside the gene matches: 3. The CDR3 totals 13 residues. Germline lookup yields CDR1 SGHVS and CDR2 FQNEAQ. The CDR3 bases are TGTGCCAGCAGCCCCGGACTAGCGGATACGCAGTATTTT. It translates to CASSPGLADTQYF.

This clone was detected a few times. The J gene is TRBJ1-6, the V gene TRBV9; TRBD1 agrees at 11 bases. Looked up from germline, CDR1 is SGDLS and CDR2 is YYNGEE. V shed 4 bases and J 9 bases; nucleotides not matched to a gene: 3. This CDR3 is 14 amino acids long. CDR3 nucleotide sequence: TGTGCCAGCAGCCCGGACAGGGGGCTTTCACCCCTCCACTTT. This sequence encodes CASSPDRGLSPLHF.

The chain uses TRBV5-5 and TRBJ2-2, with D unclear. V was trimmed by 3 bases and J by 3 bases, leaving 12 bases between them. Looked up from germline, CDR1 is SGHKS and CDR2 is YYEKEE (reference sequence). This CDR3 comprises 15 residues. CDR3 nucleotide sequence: TGTGCCAGCAGCTCAGGCTACTGGGACACCGGGGAGCTGTTTTTT. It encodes CASSSGYWDTGELFF.

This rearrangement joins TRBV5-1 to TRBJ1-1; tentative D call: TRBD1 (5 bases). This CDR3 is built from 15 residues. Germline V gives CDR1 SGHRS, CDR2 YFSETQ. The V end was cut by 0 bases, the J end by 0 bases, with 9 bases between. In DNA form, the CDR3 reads TGCGCCAGCAGCTTGGTTTCAGGGCTGAACACTGAAGCTTTCTTT. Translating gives CASSLVSGLNTEAFF.

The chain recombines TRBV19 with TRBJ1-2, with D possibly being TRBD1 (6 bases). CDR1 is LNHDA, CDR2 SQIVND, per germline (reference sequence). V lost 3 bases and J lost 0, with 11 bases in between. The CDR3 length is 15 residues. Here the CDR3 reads CASSILDSTNYGYTF. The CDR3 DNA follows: TGTGCCAGTAGTATCTTGGACAGTACTAACTATGGCTACACCTTC.

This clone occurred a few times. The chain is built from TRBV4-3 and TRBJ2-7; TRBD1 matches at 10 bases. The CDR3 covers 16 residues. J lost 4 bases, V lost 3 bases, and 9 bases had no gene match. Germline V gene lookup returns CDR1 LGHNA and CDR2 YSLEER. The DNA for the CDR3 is TGCGCCAGCAGCCAGGAGACGACAGGGGGCCCATACGAGCAGTACTTC. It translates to CASSQETTGGPYEQYF.

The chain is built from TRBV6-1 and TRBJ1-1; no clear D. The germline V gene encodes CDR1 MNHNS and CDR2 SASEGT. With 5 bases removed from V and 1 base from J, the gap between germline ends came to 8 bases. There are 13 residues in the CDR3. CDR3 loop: CASSYFRNTEAFF. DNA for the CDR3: TGTGCCAGCAGTTATTTCCGGAACACTGAAGCTTTCTTT.

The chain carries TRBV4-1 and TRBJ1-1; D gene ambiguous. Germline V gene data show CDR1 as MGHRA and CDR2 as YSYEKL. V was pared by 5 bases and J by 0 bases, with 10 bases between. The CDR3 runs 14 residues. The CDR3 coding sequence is TGCGCCAGCAGCGCGGACGGGATGAACACTGAAGCTTTCTTT. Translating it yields CASSADGMNTEAFF.

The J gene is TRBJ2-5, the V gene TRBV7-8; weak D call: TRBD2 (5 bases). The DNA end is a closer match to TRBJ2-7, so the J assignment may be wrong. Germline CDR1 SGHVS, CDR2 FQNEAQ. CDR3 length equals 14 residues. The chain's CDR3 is CASSFAGVEYEQYF. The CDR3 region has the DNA TGTGCCAGCAGCTTTGCCGGGGTCGAGTACGAGCAGTACTTC.

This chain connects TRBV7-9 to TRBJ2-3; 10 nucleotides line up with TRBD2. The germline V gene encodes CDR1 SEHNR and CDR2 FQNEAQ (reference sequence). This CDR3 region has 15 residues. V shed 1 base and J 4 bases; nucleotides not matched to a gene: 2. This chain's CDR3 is CASSLVAGGADTQYF. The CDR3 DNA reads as TGTGCCAGCAGCTTAGTAGCGGGAGGTGCAGATACGCAGTATTTT.

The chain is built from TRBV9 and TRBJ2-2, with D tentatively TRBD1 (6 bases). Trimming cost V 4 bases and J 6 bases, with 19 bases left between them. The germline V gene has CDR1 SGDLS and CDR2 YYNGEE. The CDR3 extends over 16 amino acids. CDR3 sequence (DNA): TGTGCCAGCAGCCCCGGCGAGGGGGAATTCTCCGGGGAGCTGTTTTTT. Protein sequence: CASSPGEGEFSGELFF.

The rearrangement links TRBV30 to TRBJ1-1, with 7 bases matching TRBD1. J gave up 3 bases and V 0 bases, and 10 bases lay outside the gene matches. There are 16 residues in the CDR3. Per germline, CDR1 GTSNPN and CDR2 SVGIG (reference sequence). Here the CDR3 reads CAWSVLGGQEDTEAFF. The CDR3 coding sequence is TGTGCCTGGAGTGTACTGGGCGGACAGGAGGACACTGAAGCTTTCTTT. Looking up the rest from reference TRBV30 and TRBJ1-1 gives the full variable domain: SQTIHQWPATLVQPVGSPLSLECTVEGTSNPNLYWYRQAAGRGLQLLFYSVGIGQISSEVPQNLSASRPQDRQFILSSKKLLLSDSGFYLCAWSVLGGQEDTEAFFGQGTRLTVV.

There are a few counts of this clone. The CDR3 here is CASSFGTGGANEQFF. The CDR3 DNA follows: TGTGCCAGCAGCTTTGGGACAGGGGGCGCGAATGAGCAGTTCTTC. The rearrangement joins TRBV5-6 to TRBJ2-1, with 12 bases aligning to TRBD1. This CDR3 is built from 15 residues. Germline-derived CDR1 and CDR2 are SGHDT and YYEEEE. V lost 2 bases, J lost 7 bases, and 4 bases stayed unmatched.

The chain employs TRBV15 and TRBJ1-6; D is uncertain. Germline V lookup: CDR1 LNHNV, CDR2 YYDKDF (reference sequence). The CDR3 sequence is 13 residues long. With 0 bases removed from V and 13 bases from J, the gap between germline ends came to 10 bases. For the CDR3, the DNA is TGTGCCACCAGCAGAGACACGGGTTATCCCCTCCACTTT. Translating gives CATSRDTGYPLHF.